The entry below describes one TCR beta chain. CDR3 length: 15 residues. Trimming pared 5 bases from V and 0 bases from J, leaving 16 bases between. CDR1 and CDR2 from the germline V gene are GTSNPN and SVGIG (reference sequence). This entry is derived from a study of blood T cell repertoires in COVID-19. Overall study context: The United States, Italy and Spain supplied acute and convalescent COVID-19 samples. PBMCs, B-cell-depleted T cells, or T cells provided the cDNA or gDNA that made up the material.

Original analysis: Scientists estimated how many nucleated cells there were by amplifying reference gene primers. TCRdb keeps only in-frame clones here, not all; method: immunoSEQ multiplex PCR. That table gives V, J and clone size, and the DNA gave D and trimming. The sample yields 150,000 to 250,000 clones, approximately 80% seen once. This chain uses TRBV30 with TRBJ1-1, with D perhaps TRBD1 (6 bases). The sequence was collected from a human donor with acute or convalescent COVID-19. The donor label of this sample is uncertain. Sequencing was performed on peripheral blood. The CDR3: CAWLRDMRVNTEAFF. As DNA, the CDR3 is TGTGCCTGGCTCCGGGACATGAGGGTGAACACTGAAGCTTTCTTT.